This TCR beta chain appears in the sequencing data of a study of spatial heterogeneity in lung cancer. TCRdb used MiXCR to reprocess the 5' RACE reads, holding one entry per CDR3 protein. The sample lists under 75,000 distinct CDR3 sequences, roughly 15% occurring once. CDR3 length equals 15 residues. CDR1 and CDR2 (germline): SGHTA, FQGNSA. Trimming stripped 5 bases from V and 7 bases from J, with 18 bases between. Noted time point: sample taken at primary tumor resection. Researchers sequenced whole RNA taken from tumor, nontumor lung or frozen PBMC without sorting. The J gene is TRBJ1-5, the V gene TRBV7-2; D ambiguous. The material sequenced was PBMCs, taken at surgery. This sequence originates from a male donor with early-stage non-small cell lung cancer. In nucleotides, the CDR3 is TGTGCCAGCAGCCCAAAGTTGGGGTTGGGGCAGCCCCAGCATTTT. It encodes CASSPKLGLGQPQHF.